A single TCR beta chain is shown here with its context. Here immunoSEQ multiplex PCR was the method, and the copy in TCRdb shows in-frame clones only, minus some. The data hold 150,000 to 200,000 clones, with around 90% observed a single time. The CDR3 runs 17 residues. Per germline, CDR1 SGDLS and CDR2 YYNGEE. With 0 bases removed from V and 0 bases from J, the gap between germline ends came to 13 bases. The sample originates from a study of blood T cell repertoires in COVID-19. J is TRBJ1-3 and V is TRBV9; possibly TRBD1 for D (6 bases). The clonotype comes from a man aged 55-75 years with active or convalescent COVID-19. The sequenced material came from peripheral blood. This CDR3 is CASSVGQGPSSGNTIYF. DNA for the CDR3: TGTGCCAGCAGCGTAGGGCAGGGGCCCAGCTCTGGAAACACCATATATTTT.